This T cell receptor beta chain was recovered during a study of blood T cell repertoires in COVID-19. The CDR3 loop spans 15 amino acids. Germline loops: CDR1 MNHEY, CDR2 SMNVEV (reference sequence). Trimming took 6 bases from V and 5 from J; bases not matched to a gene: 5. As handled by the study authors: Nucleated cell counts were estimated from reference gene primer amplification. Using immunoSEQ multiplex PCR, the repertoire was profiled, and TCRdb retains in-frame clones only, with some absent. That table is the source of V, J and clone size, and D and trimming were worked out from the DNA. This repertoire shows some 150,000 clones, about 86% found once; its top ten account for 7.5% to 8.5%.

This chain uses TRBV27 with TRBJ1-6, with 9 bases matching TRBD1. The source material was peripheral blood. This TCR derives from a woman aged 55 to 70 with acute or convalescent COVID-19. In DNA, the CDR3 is TGTGCCAGCAGATACAGGACAGGGGATAATTCACCCCTCCACTTT. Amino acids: CASRYRTGDNSPLHF.